The rows below give T cell receptor beta chains drawn from one sample of a study of Ad26.COV2.S vaccination and SARS-CoV-2 variants. The method was immunoSEQ multiplex PCR; TCRdb's version includes in-frame clones alone and lacks a portion of them. The sample yields under 150,000 clones, just over 85% seen once. The sample was peripheral blood, taken after recovery from COVID-19. These receptors were taken from a human donor who had recovered from COVID-19. CDR3s include the opening cysteine and the closing phenylalanine or tryptophan. The D gene is left open where the match is weak. Only part of the rows carry a size: once, few, many, or a class if the clone is expanded.

CDR3nt	CDR3aa	abundance	v_gene	len	j_gene	d_gene
TGTGCCAGTAGGTCCAGTCTGTGGGGGCCTGAAGCTTTCTTT	CASRSSLWGPEAFF	NA	TRBV19	14	TRBJ1-1	NA
TGCGCCAGCAGTCTTTCCCGGGGGACTCAAGAGACCCAGTACTTC	CASSLSRGTQETQYF	NA	TRBV4-3	15	TRBJ2-5	NA
TGTGCCAGCAGCTTAGAGACAGGGTTAATCTACGAGCAGTACTTC	CASSLETGLIYEQYF	NA	TRBV11-2	15	TRBJ2-7	TRBD1
TGCGCCAGCAGAGTCACAGATAACACTGAAGCTTTCTTT	CASRVTDNTEAFF	NA	TRBV10-2	13	TRBJ1-1	NA
TGCGCCAGCAGTGATACGGGGACCGGGGCCAACGTCCTGACTTTC	CASSDTGTGANVLTF	NA	TRBV10-1	15	TRBJ2-6	NA
TGTGCCAGCAGCTTGGAAGTAAGAGGCACTGAAGCTTTCTTT	CASSLEVRGTEAFF	NA	TRBV5-6	14	TRBJ1-1	NA
TGCGCCAGCAGCCATGACACGGGACAGCACGAGCAGTACTTC	CASSHDTGQHEQYF	few	TRBV4-1	14	TRBJ2-7	TRBD1
TGTGCCAGCAGTGAGGGGGGGGCGACACCTGGGACAGATACGCAGTATTTT	CASSEGGATPGTDTQYF	NA	TRBV2	17	TRBJ2-3	NA
TGTGCCAGCAGCTGGAAGACTAGCGTCACAGATACGCAGTATTTT	CASSWKTSVTDTQYF	NA	TRBV11-2	15	TRBJ2-3	TRBD2
TGTGCCAGCAGTTGGGCAGGCCGTACAGATACGCAGTATTTT	CASSWAGRTDTQYF	NA	TRBV27	14	TRBJ2-3	NA
TGTGCCAGCAGCGACTTCTCAAGCTCCTATAATTCACCCCTCCACTTT	CASSDFSSSYNSPLHF	NA	TRBV28	16	TRBJ1-6	NA
TGTGCCACCAGCAGAGAGGCCAGGGTGAACACTGAAGCTTTCTTT	CATSREARVNTEAFF	NA	TRBV15	15	TRBJ1-1	NA
TGCGCCAGCAGCCAAGGCCAGGGCCCGGCGGGGGCGCGCACAGATACGCAGTATTTT	CASSQGQGPAGARTDTQYF	NA	TRBV4-1	19	TRBJ2-3	NA
TGTGCCAGCAGCCAGGCCGGCCTGCCTATCGGACTGTTTTTT	CASSQAGLPIGLFF	NA	TRBV3-1/TRBV3-2	14	TRBJ1-4	NA
TGTGCCAGCAGCCAAGTTTTCAGGGGAAACACCGGGGAGCTGTTTTTT	CASSQVFRGNTGELFF	NA	TRBV3-1/TRBV3-2	16	TRBJ2-2	NA
TGTGCCTCCCAGGGACGGGCGGATAGCAATCAGCCCCAGCATTTT	CASQGRADSNQPQHF	NA	TRBV6-5	15	TRBJ1-5	NA
TGTGCCAGCAGTTTACAGGTTTCCGGGGAGCTGTTTTTT	CASSLQVSGELFF	many	TRBV27	13	TRBJ2-2	NA
TGTGCCAGCAGCCAGTCCGGGACGGACAACTACGAGCAGTACTTC	CASSQSGTDNYEQYF	NA	TRBV7-2	15	TRBJ2-7	NA
TGTGCCAGAAGCGTGGACCGCCGGTGGCTAGCGGGGGCCTCCTCTGGGGCCAACGTCCTGACTTTC	CARSVDRRWLAGASSGANVLTF	NA	TRBV5-3	22	TRBJ2-6	TRBD2
TGTGCCAGCAGGACAGGACTAGCGGGGCTCCGAGAGACCCAGTACTTC	CASRTGLAGLRETQYF	NA	TRBV7-2	16	TRBJ2-5	TRBD2
TGTGCTAGTGGAGATGACAGGGCTTCGCGAGATACGCAGTATTTT	CASGDDRASRDTQYF	few	TRBV12-5	15	TRBJ2-3	TRBD1
TGTGCCAGCAGTTCAGGGACAGGGGTATGGACTGAAGCTTTCTTT	CASSSGTGVWTEAFF	NA	TRBV27	15	TRBJ1-1	TRBD1
TGCGCCAGCAGCCAAAGTTTTAGGGCCGACTATGGCTACACCTTC	CASSQSFRADYGYTF	NA	TRBV4-3	15	TRBJ1-2	NA
TGTGCCAGTAGTATTGGGTATGAAGCTTTCTTT	CASSIGYEAFF	few	TRBV19	11	TRBJ1-1	NA
TGTGCCAGCAGCCGCGTTCAGTTTGGTGCAGGGACTGAAGCTTTCTTT	CASSRVQFGAGTEAFF	NA	TRBV7-9	16	TRBJ1-1	NA
TGTGCCAGCAGCTTACTACTACCTAGCACAGATACGCAGTATTTT	CASSLLLPSTDTQYF	NA	TRBV7-9	15	TRBJ2-3	NA
TGCGCCAGCAGCCAGGTAGCGGGGGGTTATAGCACAGATACGCAGTATTTT	CASSQVAGGYSTDTQYF	NA	TRBV4-3	17	TRBJ2-3	TRBD2
TGTGCCAGCAGCTACCAGCGGGGGGACTCCTACGAGCAGTACTTC	CASSYQRGDSYEQYF	NA	TRBV7-2	15	TRBJ2-7	TRBD2
TGTGCCAGCAGTATAGCGTTTGGGGGCACAGATACGCAGTATTTT	CASSIAFGGTDTQYF	NA	TRBV6-2/TRBV6-3	15	TRBJ2-3	NA
TGCGCCAGCAGCTTGGGGCGGGAGGGTCGAGATACGCAGTATTTT	CASSLGREGRDTQYF	NA	TRBV5-1	15	TRBJ2-3	TRBD2
TGTGCCAGCAGCTTGACTAGGGGTCAAGGTATGAACACTGAAGCTTTCTTT	CASSLTRGQGMNTEAFF	NA	TRBV5-4	17	TRBJ1-1	NA
TGTGCCAGCAGCACCAGGGACCTAATTTCACCCCTCCACTTT	CASSTRDLISPLHF	NA	TRBV5-6	14	TRBJ1-6	NA